This TCR beta chain was captured by sequencing in a study of T cells after yellow fever vaccination. Study-wide context: SMART-Seq v4 Ultra Low Input prepared the low-cell-number fractions.

In making TCR cDNA, 5'RACE template switching added a universal primer site and UMIs to it. From the 5' RACE reads, TCRdb called clonotypes with MiXCR, one entry per CDR3 protein. The profile shows some 130,000 distinct CDR3 sequences, 6.6% of them singletons. This clonotype occurred many times. Germline values: CDR1 SGHKS, CDR2 YYEKEE (reference sequence). Trimming took 2 bases from V and 7 from J; bases not matched to a gene: 3. CDR3 size: 14 residues. The sample in question was CD4+ T cells sorted from PBMCs, obtained 10 days after the yellow fever booster vaccination. This receptor was obtained from a man aged 30 to 45 who received the YFV17D yellow fever vaccine. The chain links TRBV5-5 to TRBJ1-4; 9 bases are shared with TRBD1. CDR3: CASSLQGAREKLFF. Written as DNA, the CDR3 is TGTGCCAGCAGCTTACAGGGGGCGCGTGAAAAACTGTTTTTT.